The next 5 T cell receptor beta chains were all read from a single sample in a study of blood T cell repertoires in COVID-19. Using immunoSEQ multiplex PCR, the repertoire was profiled, and TCRdb retains in-frame clones only, with some absent. Of about 77,000 clones in the sample, 75% to 85% were seen once. Sequenced input: peripheral blood. The receptors originated from a woman in her 70s with acute or convalescent COVID-19.

The chain links TRBV3-1 (or the pseudogene TRBV3-2) to TRBJ2-1; 9 bases are a match to TRBD2. Germline CDR1 is LGHDT and CDR2 is YNNKEL (reference sequence). The length of the CDR3 is 16 residues. The trim removed 0 bases at V and 5 bases at J, leaving 5 bases unmatched. CDR3 in amino acids: CASSQDQRGVNNEQFF. The CDR3 DNA reads as TGTGCCAGCAGCCAAGATCAGCGGGGGGTCAACAATGAGCAGTTCTTC.

This chain connects TRBV7-9 to TRBJ2-1; perhaps TRBD1 as D (5 bases). V was clipped by 4 bases and J by 8 bases, with 12 bases between them. Germline lookup yields CDR1 SEHNR and CDR2 FQNEAQ (reference sequence). The CDR3 sequence is 13 residues long. CDR3 sequence reads: CASSSQGRHEQFF. The DNA for the CDR3 is TGTGCCAGCAGCTCGCAGGGTAGGCATGAGCAGTTCTTC.

The rearrangement links TRBV12-3 or TRBV12-4 to TRBJ1-6; D unresolved. The CDR3 loop spans 12 amino acids. Between the trimmed V and J ends, which lost 1 base and 8 bases, there was a span of 3 bases. This chain's CDR3 is CASSLGHSPLHF. CDR3 DNA: TGTGCCAGCAGTTTAGGGCATTCACCCCTCCACTTT.

The chain is built from TRBV7-9 and TRBJ2-7; tentative D call: TRBD1 (5 bases). Germline V CDR1 and CDR2: SEHNR, FQNEAQ (reference sequence). Trimming stripped 5 bases from V and 2 bases from J, with 13 bases between. This CDR3 contains 14 residues. The CDR3 here is CASSRAQETYEQYF. CDR3 bases: TGTGCCAGCAGCCGCGCACAGGAGACCTACGAGCAGTACTTC. Full variable domain (outside the CDR3, taken from reference TRBV7-9 and TRBJ2-7): DTGVSQNPRHKITKRGQNVTFRCDPISEHNRLYWYRQTLGQGPEFLTYFQNEAQLEKSRLLSDRFSAERPKGSFSTLEIQRTEQGDSAMYLCASSRAQETYEQYFGPGTRLTVT.

The chain is built from TRBV6-2 or TRBV6-3 and TRBJ1-5, with D tentatively TRBD1 (6 bases). The CDR3 is made up of 15 amino acids. Germline V gene sequence: CDR1 MNHEY, CDR2 SVGEGT. The V end lost 0 bases, the J end lost 6 bases, and 12 bases lay between the germline ends. The CDR3 sequence is CASSYSLTGGQPQHF. The CDR3 coding sequence is TGTGCCAGCAGTTACTCCTTGACAGGAGGTCAGCCCCAGCATTTT.